Given below is one T cell receptor (beta chain) in context. Its antigen is currently unknown. V gave up 3 bases and J gave up 5 bases, with 19 bases separating them. Looked up from germline, CDR1 is MDHEN and CDR2 is SYDVKM. The CDR3 extends over 16 amino acids. This entry belongs to a study of shared clonotypes between healthy human individuals. On the study more broadly: Each donor had three CD4 naive, three CD4 memory, two CD8 naive and one CD8 memory plate. Study-level points and caveats: Shared across a few donors were 5% to 6% of the naive CD4 clonotypes.

The method was immunoSEQ multiplex PCR; TCRdb's version includes in-frame clones alone and lacks a portion of them. Among 2 million to 2.5 million clones, less than 95% were seen once, and the ten largest hold about 0.36%. The sample was naive CD4+ T cells from PBMCs. Subset noted: CD45RA+ positively selected. This receptor was obtained from a man aged 18 to 29 in good health. Some clones in this sample may be carry-over from other donors' samples. The chain couples TRBV28 to TRBJ2-5; D ambiguous. The CDR3 region has the DNA TGTGCCAGCAGTTTTCTAAGTGGCCCCCGTGTGGAGACCCAGTACTTC. Translated, it gives CASSFLSGPRVETQYF.